Each of the 2 T cell receptor beta chains below was sequenced from the same sample in a study of cytomegalovirus exposure and HLA in healthy donors. Vbeta (60) and Jbeta (13) primers were used in the PCR. Sequenced by immunoSEQ multiplex PCR; TCRdb stores in-frame clones only, minus some. This specimen shows tens of thousands of clones; the ten leading clones hold roughly 3.3%. Sequencing was done on a sample of PBMCs. The source of these receptors is a young woman in good health and CMV-seropositive.

The J gene is TRBJ2-5, the V gene TRBV7-2; D perhaps matches TRBD1 (6 bases). The CDR3 is made up of 16 amino acids. Germline assignment: CDR1 SGHTA and CDR2 FQGNSA. Trimming pared 5 bases from V and 4 bases from J, leaving 20 bases between. For the CDR3, the DNA is TGTGCCAGCAGCAGTCTTGGGGGCGTGGTAGGAGAGACCCAGTACTTC. Translation: CASSSLGGVVGETQYF. The whole variable domain, remainder taken from reference TRBV7-2 and TRBJ2-5, is GAGVSQSPSNKVTEKGKDVELRCDPISGHTALYWYRQSLGQGLEFLIYFQGNSAPDKSGLPSDRFSAERTGGSVSTLTIQRTQQEDSAVYLCASSSLGGVVGETQYFGPGTRLLVL.

The chain carries TRBV27 and TRBJ2-1, with TRBD1 identical over 9 bases. CDR1 and CDR2 from the germline V gene are MNHEY and SMNVEV (reference sequence). CDR3 length equals 16 residues. The V gene end was trimmed by 1 base and the J gene end by 4 bases; junction bases not matched to a gene: 5. CDR3: CASSLYGQGSYNEQFF. The CDR3, as DNA: TGTGCCAGCAGTTTATACGGACAGGGGTCTTACAATGAGCAGTTCTTC.